The clone carrying this TCR beta chain was observed many times. As yet, its antigen is unknown. CDR1 is ENHRY, CDR2 SYGVKD, per germline. Trimming removed 4 bases from V and 4 bases from J; junction bases left unmatched: 6. The CDR3 length is 14 residues. This specimen comes from a study of T cells in Graves' hyperthyroidism and ophthalmopathy. Study-level background: Upon initial diagnosis and before any treatment, peripheral blood was collected. The study's findings and limits: Ophthalmopathy was identified by the model a median approximately 6.9 months ahead of onset.

Amplification yielded TCR beta CDR3 regions, with RNA transcripts as the source. A set of HTBI primers served as the primers for a first-round RT-PCR of the TCR CDR3. Using its own MiXCR run on the multiplex PCR reads, TCRdb lists one record per CDR3 protein. The sample lists about 380,000 distinct CDR3 sequences, approximately 17% occurring once. The source of this sequence is a man aged 18 to 29 with Graves' ophthalmopathy. The rearrangement joins TRBV10-3 to TRBJ1-1; 7 bases align to TRBD1. The source material was blood. For the CDR3, the DNA is TGTGCCATCAGTGCGGGGACAGCCGTCACTGAAGCTTTCTTT. Residues: CAISAGTAVTEAFF.